This T cell receptor (beta chain) derives from a study of T cells in Graves' hyperthyroidism and ophthalmopathy. The source material, RNA transcripts, was used to amplify TCR beta CDR3 regions. An initial round of RT-PCR targeting the TCR CDR3 relied on the HTBI primer set. TCRdb processed the multiplex PCR reads anew with MiXCR; each CDR3 protein has one entry. The sample yields about 700,000 distinct CDR3 sequences, roughly 45% seen once. This CDR3 has 13 amino acids. The V gene lost 4 bases and the J gene lost 2 bases, with 8 bases spanning the gap. In germline, CDR1 is MNHNY, CDR2 SVGAGI (reference sequence).

The chain couples TRBV6-6 to TRBJ2-5; D gene unclear. This receptor was taken from an adult man with Graves' disease, either hyperthyroidism or ophthalmopathy (not recorded which). Sequenced sample: peripheral blood or thyroid tissue (not recorded which). CDR3 DNA: TGTGCCAGCAGTTGGACCATACAAGAGACCCAGTACTTC. The encoded protein is CASSWTIQETQYF.